This record looks at one T cell receptor (beta chain) sequence and its context. Its target is unknown. The data were obtained in a study of vaccination and CD4 T cells after COVID-19. Study background: SARS-CoV-2 had been detected by nasal swab PCR in convalescent patients; nine were mild, one severe.

The Oncomine TCR Beta short-read assay was applied to DNA of cultured CD4+ T cells. TCRdb fed the PCR reads into MiXCR, producing one record per CDR3 protein. The data hold about 20,000 distinct CDR3 sequences, with around 60% observed a single time. CDR1 and CDR2 from the germline V gene are KGHDR and SFDVKD. The ends were cut back, 9 bases at V and 3 bases at J, with 14 bases in the middle. The CDR3 sequence is 14 residues long. Treatment reported: roughly 10-day PBMC culture with coronavirus spike peptide pools or control peptides (ViraFEST assay). In the ViraFEST assay, peptide-pool expansion preceded TCR sequencing of expanded clonotypes. Positive PCR dates ranged from March to December 2020; these dates predated US Alpha, Beta and Delta variants.

The TCR sequence derives from a human donor who had recovered from COVID-19. V usage is TRBV24-1 and J usage is TRBJ1-5; D gene uncertain. Source: CD4+ T cells from blood, cultured in vitro, taken after SARS-CoV-2 vaccination. The CDR3 loop is CATSGVYPNQPQHF. The CDR3 bases are TGTGCCACCTCGGGAGTATACCCCAATCAGCCCCAGCATTTT.